The source of this TCR beta chain is a study of T cell changes during pregnancy in multiple sclerosis. The protocol was immunoSEQ multiplex PCR, while the TCRdb copy is restricted to in-frame clones and leaves out a portion. The sample consists of approximately 100,000 clones, approximately 91% of them appearing once. Germline V gene data show CDR1 as SGHTA and CDR2 as FQGTGA. The ends were cut back, 1 base at V and 11 bases at J, with 14 bases in the middle. The CDR3 runs 13 residues. The TCR sequence derives from a female donor with multiple sclerosis, enrolled in a pregnancy study. This chain uses TRBV7-3 with TRBJ1-1; D remains unclear. This sample comprised peripheral blood, obtained in the second trimester of pregnancy. The CDR3 protein is CASSLSSETLAFF. The CDR3 region has the DNA TGTGCCAGCAGCTTAAGTTCGGAGACTTTGGCTTTCTTT.